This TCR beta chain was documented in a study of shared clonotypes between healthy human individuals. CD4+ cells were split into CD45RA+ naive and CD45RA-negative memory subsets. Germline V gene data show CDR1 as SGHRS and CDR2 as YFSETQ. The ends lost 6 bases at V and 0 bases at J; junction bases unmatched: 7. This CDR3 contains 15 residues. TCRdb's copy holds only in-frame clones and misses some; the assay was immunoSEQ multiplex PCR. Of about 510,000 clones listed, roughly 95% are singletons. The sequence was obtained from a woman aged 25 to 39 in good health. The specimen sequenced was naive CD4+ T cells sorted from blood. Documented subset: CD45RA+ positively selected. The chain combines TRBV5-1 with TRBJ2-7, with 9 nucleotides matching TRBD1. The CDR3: CASTLGTGYSYEQYF. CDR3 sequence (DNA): TGCGCCAGCACCCTCGGGACAGGGTACTCCTACGAGCAGTACTTC.